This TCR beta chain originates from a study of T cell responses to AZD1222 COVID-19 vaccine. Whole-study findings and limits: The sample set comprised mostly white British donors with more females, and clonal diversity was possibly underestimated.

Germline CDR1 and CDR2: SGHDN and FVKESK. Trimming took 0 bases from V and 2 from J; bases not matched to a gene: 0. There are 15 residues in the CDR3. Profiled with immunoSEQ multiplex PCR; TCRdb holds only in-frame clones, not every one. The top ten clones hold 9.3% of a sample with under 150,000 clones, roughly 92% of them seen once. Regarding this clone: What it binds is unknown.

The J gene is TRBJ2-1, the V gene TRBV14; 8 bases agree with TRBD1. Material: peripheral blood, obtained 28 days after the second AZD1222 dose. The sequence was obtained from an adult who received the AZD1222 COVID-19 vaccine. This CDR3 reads CASSQEQGAYNEQFF. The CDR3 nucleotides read TGTGCCAGCAGCCAAGAACAGGGGGCCTACAATGAGCAGTTCTTC.